The source of this TCR beta chain is a study of T cells in Graves' hyperthyroidism and ophthalmopathy. At first hyperthyroidism diagnosis, before any ophthalmopathy symptoms, the blood sample was collected. CDR1 is SNHLY, CDR2 FYNNEI, per germline. The CDR3 totals 17 residues. With V trimmed by 8 bases and J by 6 bases, 17 bases remained unmatched. The investigators amplified TCR beta CDR3 regions from RNA transcripts. Primed by the HTBI set, a first-round RT-PCR was run on the TCR CDR3. Each CDR3 protein is one row after TCRdb ran MiXCR on the multiplex PCR reads. The table shows hundreds of thousands of distinct CDR3 sequences, with about 15% occurring only once.

This receptor was identified in a woman aged 25 to 39 with Graves' hyperthyroidism that later progressed to Graves' ophthalmopathy. Sequencing used blood. The V call is TRBV2, the J call TRBJ2-1, with 9 bases lining up with TRBD2. CDR3 protein: CASLIALAGPGGNEQFF. The CDR3 DNA is TGTGCCAGCCTGATAGCACTAGCGGGTCCCGGTGGCAATGAGCAGTTCTTC.